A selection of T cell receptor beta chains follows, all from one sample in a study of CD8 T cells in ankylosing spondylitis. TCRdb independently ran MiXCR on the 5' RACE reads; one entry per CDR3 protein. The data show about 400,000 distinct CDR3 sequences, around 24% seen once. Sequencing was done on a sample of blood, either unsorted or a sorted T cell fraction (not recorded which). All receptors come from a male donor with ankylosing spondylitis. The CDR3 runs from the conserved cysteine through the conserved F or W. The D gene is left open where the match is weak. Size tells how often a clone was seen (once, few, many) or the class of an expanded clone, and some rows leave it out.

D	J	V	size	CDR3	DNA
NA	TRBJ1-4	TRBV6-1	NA	CASSRQGINEKLFF	TGTGCCAGCAGTCGCCAGGGGATTAATGAAAAACTGTTTTTT
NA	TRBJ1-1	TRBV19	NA	CASSWSTSTEAFF	TGTGCCAGTAGTTGGAGCACCAGCACTGAAGCTTTCTTT
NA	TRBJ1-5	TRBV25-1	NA	CASSESGRSSNQPQHF	TGTGCCAGCAGTGAGTCGGGGAGATCTAGCAATCAGCCCCAGCATTTT
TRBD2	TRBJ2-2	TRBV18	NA	CASSPVLAGLTGELFF	TGTGCCAGCTCACCAGTTCTAGCGGGGCTCACCGGGGAGCTGTTTTTT
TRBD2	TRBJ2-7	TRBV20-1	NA	CSARAISGRRLHEQYF	TGCAGTGCTAGAGCTATTAGCGGGCGCCGTCTGCACGAGCAGTACTTC
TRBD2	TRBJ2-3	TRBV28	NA	CASRNSGRGGLLTDTQYF	TGTGCCAGCAGAAATAGCGGGAGAGGGGGATTGCTCACAGATACGCAGTATTTT
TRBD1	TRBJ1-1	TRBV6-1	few	CASSNDQGGRTEAFF	TGTGCCAGCAGCAACGACCAGGGGGGGAGGACTGAAGCTTTCTTT
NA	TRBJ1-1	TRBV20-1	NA	CSARPGTENTEAFF	TGCAGTGCTAGGCCCGGGACGGAGAACACTGAAGCTTTCTTT
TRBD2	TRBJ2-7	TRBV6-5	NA	CASSSPGLAGGEQYF	TGTGCCAGCAGTTCCCCGGGACTAGCGGGAGGGGAGCAGTACTTC
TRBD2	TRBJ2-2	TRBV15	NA	CATSRDRAGTGELFF	TGTGCCACCAGCAGAGATCGAGCGGGGACCGGGGAGCTGTTTTTT
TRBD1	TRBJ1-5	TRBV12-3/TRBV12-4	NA	CASSSGQGAQPQHF	TGTGCCAGCAGTTCCGGACAGGGGGCTCAGCCCCAGCATTTT
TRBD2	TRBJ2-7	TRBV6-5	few	CASSYSGLAGYEQYF	TGTGCCAGCAGTTACTCGGGACTAGCGGGCTACGAGCAGTACTTC
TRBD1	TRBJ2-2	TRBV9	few	CASSVVQGANGELFF	TGTGCCAGCAGCGTAGTACAGGGGGCTAACGGGGAGCTGTTTTTT
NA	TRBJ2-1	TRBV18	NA	CASTMNRDYNEQFF	TGTGCCAGCACAATGAACAGGGATTACAATGAGCAGTTCTTC
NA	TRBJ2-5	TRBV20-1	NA	CSASRGEETQYF	TGCAGTGCCTCCAGGGGGGAAGAGACCCAGTACTTC
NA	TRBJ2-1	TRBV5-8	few	CASSLGYPGKFF	TGTGCCAGCAGCTTGGGGTATCCCGGAAAGTTCTTC
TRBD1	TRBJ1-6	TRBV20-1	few	CSAYRGIASPLHF	TGCAGTGCTTACAGGGGGATAGCTTCACCCCTCCACTTT
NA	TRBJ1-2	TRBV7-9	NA	CASSLSGRGGYTF	TGTGCCAGCAGCTTGTCAGGGAGAGGCGGCTACACCTTC
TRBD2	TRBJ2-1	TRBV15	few	CATSRDRAGGRYNEQFF	TGTGCCACCAGCAGAGATAGGGCGGGGGGCCGCTACAATGAGCAGTTCTTC
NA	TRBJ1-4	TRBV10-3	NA	CAISVQGGEKLFF	TGTGCCATCAGTGTCCAGGGTGGCGAAAAACTGTTTTTT
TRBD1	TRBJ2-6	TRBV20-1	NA	CSATGTGGARGANVLTF	TGCAGTGCTACCGGGACAGGGGGCGCGCGAGGGGCCAACGTCCTGACTTTC
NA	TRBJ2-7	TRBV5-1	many	CASSTPDNYEQYF	TGCGCCTCGTCAACACCGGACAACTACGAGCAGTACTTC
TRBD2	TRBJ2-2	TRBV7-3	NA	CASSPGGGSNTGELFF	TGTGCCAGCAGCCCCGGGGGGGGCTCGAACACCGGGGAGCTGTTTTTT
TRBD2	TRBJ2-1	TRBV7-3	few	CASSLYLAGLNEQFF	TGTGCCAGCAGCTTATACCTAGCGGGGCTCAATGAGCAGTTCTTC
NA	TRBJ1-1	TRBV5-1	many	CASSVREGGNTEAFF	TGCGCCAGCAGCGTTCGAGAGGGAGGAAACACTGAAGCTTTCTTT
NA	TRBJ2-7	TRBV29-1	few	CSANRQGSGVAEQYF	TGCAGCGCGAACAGACAGGGGAGCGGGGTGGCCGAGCAGTACTTC
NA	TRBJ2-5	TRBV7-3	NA	CASSLTGRNVETQYF	TGTGCCAGCAGCTTAACGGGACGCAACGTCGAGACCCAGTACTTC
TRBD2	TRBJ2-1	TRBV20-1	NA	CSARGNRPSGRNEQFF	TGCAGTGCTAGAGGTAACCGGCCTAGCGGGAGAAATGAGCAGTTCTTC